This TCR beta chain was recovered during a study of regulatory T cells in long-lasting Graves disease. On the study more broadly: Freshly diagnosed Graves' patients had used antithyroid drugs for under 3 months.

Many counts were recorded for this clonotype. The CDR3 spans 15 residues. Trimming cost V 5 bases and J 2 bases; bases outside gene matches: 7. For TCR beta, libraries came from iRepertoire HTBI primers and Arm-PCR of CDR3 regions. TCRdb used MiXCR to reprocess the multiplex PCR reads, holding one entry per CDR3 protein. Seen here are about 320,000 distinct CDR3 sequences, under 20% observed once, and the top ten hold more than 30%. Indicated time point: newly diagnosed GD, antithyroid drugs for less than 3 months. With RNA extracted from PBMCs as input, the TCR library was made. This TCR derives from a female donor with Graves disease. The chain employs TRBV12-3 or TRBV12-4 and TRBJ2-7, with 9 bases that match TRBD1. The material sequenced was peripheral blood mononuclear cells (PBMCs), taken at new diagnosis, from a patient treated with antithyroid drugs. In DNA form, the CDR3 reads TGTGCCAGCAGTGCGGGACAGGGATCCACCTACGAGCAGTACTTC. This sequence encodes CASSAGQGSTYEQYF.